This T cell receptor (beta chain) was retrieved from a study of control samples from healthy donors and cancer patients. Germline V gene lookup returns CDR1 MNHEY and CDR2 SVGAGI. This CDR3 region has 14 residues. The ends were cut back, 10 bases at V and 0 bases at J, with 14 bases in the middle. Profiling relied on immunoSEQ multiplex PCR, and the TCRdb table lists in-frame clones only, not all of them. The table includes about 190,000 clones, approximately 91% detected once. Sequenced sample: blood. This clonotype originated in a man aged 25 to 40 in good health. The V gene is TRBV6-5, the J gene TRBJ2-3; D not resolved. CDR3 region: CATSVVLSTDTQYF. DNA for the CDR3: TGTGCCACCTCGGTTGTGTTGAGCACAGATACGCAGTATTTT.